What follows describes a single TCR beta chain. Its specific antigen is unknown. The data are from a study of monozygotic twins with inflammatory bowel disease (dated by TCRdb to the late 2010s). For the study in its entirety: The full study comprised approximately 28 monozygotic twin pairs: nine German pairs (four IBD-concordant, five IBD-discordant) and 19 IBD-discordant Danish pairs. Disease-associated traits were sought mainly through comparisons between IBD patients and their genetically identical healthy co-twins within discordant pairs. Each individual had, on average, about 151 000 unique TCRalpha sequences and 181 000 unique TCRbeta sequences available for analysis. What the work shows at the level of the full study, not this receptor alone: Distinction between different T cell subtypes could not be achieved in the analysis. Because patients were on differing immunosuppressive treatments, the repertoires may have picked up extra background noise and inter-individual variability. No difference in repertoire similarity was observed between concordant and discordant twins, possibly owing to limited statistical power. IBD patients shared fewer clonotypes with other individuals than healthy twins did, most markedly in patients showing signs of disease activity. IBD patients had lower TCRbeta repertoire diversity, measured by the inverse Simpson index, than their healthy co-twins. No single strong signal or clonotype linked to IBD turned up in the results, so the idea that one exists was not supported.

From each donor, a roughly 2.3 ml peripheral blood sample was drawn into PAXgene tubes and stored at -80 degrees C. Total RNA was isolated from whole blood with the PAXgene blood miRNA kit on an automated QIAcube, without T cell sorting. Peripheral blood from monozygotic twin pairs, either concordant or discordant for inflammatory bowel disease, underwent deep TCRalpha and TCRbeta repertoire profiling that used unique molecular barcoding. For every twin pair, smoking habits were documented, and each individual was categorised as a current, former or never smoker. Preparation of the library involved 5' RACE. Each TCR library was prepared from about 4,000 ng of total RNA. For each sample, cDNA synthesis with SMARTScribe reverse transcriptase was split into eight separate reactions. Unique molecular identifiers containing a 6-nucleotide sample barcode were introduced through template switching during cDNA synthesis. Amplification of TCRalpha and TCRbeta cDNA involved two nested PCRs of about 15 and 9 cycles, and each PCR was followed by bead purification. Before amplification, cDNA was treated with uracil DNA-glycosylase and purified using the QIAquick PCR purification kit. The second PCR added Illumina TruSeq-compatible adapters along with sample-specific barcodes. Library quality and concentration were assessed using TapeStation and Qubit, and roughly 5 ng of each library was pooled. Sequencing of pooled libraries was carried out on an Illumina HiSeq2500 single-index Rapid Run using 2 x 100 bp reads and custom sequencing primers. Per the source publication's procedure: UMI-based consensus assembly with MiGEC version 1.2.6 was used to correct PCR and sequencing errors. MiXCR version 2.1.1 handled V(D)J alignment, clonotype assembly and CDR3 extraction. To normalise gene usage, clonotype sharing and MAIT/NKT TCR abundance, the top 1000, 10 000 and 20 000 clonotypes in each sample were analysed. Diversity was computed as the inverse Simpson index with the vegan R package after downsampling to 27 000 UMIs. Paired Mann-Whitney U tests were applied to discordant twin pairs, with Benjamini-Hochberg correction for multiple testing. After TCRdb reprocessed the reads, each CDR3 protein sequence was kept as one row, without DNA. Clone size and V and J calls follow TCRdb, not the original study. The record for this sample contains around 200,000 distinct CDR3 sequences. The ten largest clones add up to less than 2% of the sample.

Sequencing input: blood. This sequence was found in a human donor with ulcerative colitis or Crohn's disease, or a healthy co-twin of an affected twin (not recorded which).

CDR3 protein: CASSSGTVSANYGYTF. The rearranged segments are TRBV6-5 and TRBJ1-2; the D gene TCRdb calls, TRBD1, cannot be checked with no DNA. In the germline V gene, CDR1 corresponds to MNHEY and CDR2 to SVGAGI. Including the terminal cysteine and phenylalanine, the CDR3 comprises 16 residues. The entry carries no DNA sequence.